Sequencing of this TCR beta chain was carried out in a study of T cell repertoires in cytomegalovirus infection. Looking at the study overall: Matching HLA type and CMV infection were both indicated by public TCR beta signatures.

Points on this clonotype: Its antigen is unidentified.

The CDR3 has 14 residues. Germline trimming cut 6 bases from V and 4 bases from J; bases unmatched to any gene: 6. Looked up from germline, CDR1 is LNHDA and CDR2 is SQIVND (reference sequence). Study-wide results and limits: Summed frequency of public TCR beta families distinguished CMV carriers with the relevant HLA.

TCRdb re-called the reads with MiXCR, one entry per CDR3 protein. The profile covers 200,000 to 250,000 distinct CDR3 sequences, with 12% appearing a single time and about 1.5% taken by the ten largest. What was sequenced was PBMCs. The chain employs TRBV19 and TRBJ1-5; 7 bases align to TRBD1. The clonotype comes from a human donor in good health (CMV status not recorded). Some clones in this sample may be carry-over from other donors' samples. The CDR3 loop reads CASRKDRANQPQHF. The CDR3 DNA reads as TGTGCCAGTAGGAAAGACAGGGCGAATCAGCCCCAGCATTTT.